This T cell receptor beta chain is from a study of tumor-infiltrating lymphocytes in primary liver carcinoma. Making TCR beta cDNA involved around 520 ng total RNA and a constant-region primer. For TCR beta, libraries were produced by three nested multiplex PCR rounds using slightly modified ARM-PCR. TCRdb re-analysed the multiplex PCR reads in MiXCR, keeping a single row per CDR3 protein. In the table there are roughly 330,000 distinct CDR3 sequences, 65% of which are singletons. A note on this clonotype: Its antigen is not known.

The authors took blood RNA from unsorted whole blood and also extracted germline DNA. Whole-study findings and limits: It was tumor-adjacent and tumor-blood pairs that overlapped less than tumor region pairs did.

The sequenced sample was peripheral blood. The origin of this receptor is a man in his forties or fifties with primary liver carcinoma and hepatitis B virus infection.

CDR3: CASSGPGGPYEQYF. The CDR3 DNA reads TGTGCCAGCAGTGGCCCGGGAGGGCCCTACGAGCAGTACTTC. This chain connects TRBV6-1 to TRBJ2-7, with 8 bases lining up with TRBD2. J gave up 2 bases and V 4 bases, and 4 bases lay outside the gene matches. Germline V gene sequence: CDR1 MNHNS, CDR2 SASEGT. The CDR3 consists of 14 residues.